This TCR beta chain was documented in a study of blood T cell repertoires in COVID-19 (dated by TCRdb to about 2020). Study-level background: Samples from collaborators originated in the United States, Italy and Spain and spanned both the acute and convalescent phases of COVID-19. The material from the prospective study consisted of cDNA or gDNA derived from T cells, B-cell-depleted T cells, or PBMCs. A freely available public database, intended as a resource for researchers studying the immune response to SARS-CoV-2, is where the repertoires were released. The sample metadata nearly always contained a de-identified subject ID, COVID-19 status, age in years and sex. Where HLA class I and class II types were available, the types were taken from metadata supplied by the sample provider, not from assay-based typing. Subjects who had been exposed to COVID-19, were actively infected with it, or had recovered from it provided the deeply sampled blood TCRbeta repertoires that made up the dataset. The samples were drawn from two sources: the first 160 participants of the ongoing ImmuneRACE study, and 1,254 subjects contributed by 6 global collaborators. What the research found in general, with its limitations: The amount of clinical and demographic metadata varied by source and participant and was provided uncurated.

On this clone itself: No cognate antigen has been identified for it. No base quality values were provided; no much bigger clone lies one nucleotide off.

CDR1 and CDR2 were assigned from the germline V gene as MDHEN and SYDVKM. Including the terminal cysteine and phenylalanine, the CDR3 comprises 11 residues. Of the read, only the CDR3 DNA is kept; its 33 bases are in frame from base 1. The junction shows trimming of 5 bases on V and 3 bases on J, plus 4 bases between the germline ends. The immunoSEQ Assay, a bias-controlled multiplex PCR, was used to amplify TCRbeta CDR3 regions from genomic DNA. The paper's processing steps were these. The number of nucleated cells in each sample was estimated by amplification of reference gene primers within the assay. Sequence reads were collapsed and filtered to measure the absolute abundance of every unique TCRbeta CDR3 rearrangement. For each sample, productive Simpson clonality was calculated as the square root of Simpson's diversity index over productive rearrangements. TCRdb carries this immuneACCESS record with in-frame sequences only. Its versions omit some clonotypes, under half of them owing to an unresolved V gene in the studies checked, with the rest unexplained. Clonal size and the V and J genes are those of that table, whereas D and trimming came from the DNA. In all, the sample holds some 240,000 clones, and approximately 85% of those were seen once. 9.5% to 15% of the sample is taken by the ten largest.

Each collaborating institution followed its own protocols to collect whole blood in K2EDTA tubes. Collaborator samples were shipped for TCRbeta analysis as frozen whole blood, isolated PBMCs, or DNA extracted from either sample type. The sequence was obtained from a woman aged 55-69 years with active or convalescent COVID-19. The chain was built from TRBV28 and TRBJ1-1; the D gene is not confidently resolved. The sequencing sample was made of peripheral blood. The CDR3 amino acid sequence is: CASSRYTEAFF. In nucleotides, the sequence is TGTGCCAGCAGTCGGTACACTGAAGCTTTCTTT. Outside the CDR3, residues come from the reference TRBV28 and TRBJ1-1 proteins, so the full variable domain is: DVKVTQSSRYLVKRTGEKVFLECVQDMDHENMFWYRQDPGLGLRLIYFSYDVKMKEKGDIPEGYSVSREKKERFSLILESASTNQTSMYLCASSRYTEAFFGQGTRLTVV.